These T cell receptor beta chains were read from a single sample in a study of cytomegalovirus exposure and HLA in healthy donors. Generated by immunoSEQ multiplex PCR, the TCRdb table keeps only in-frame clones and is missing some. The data hold tens of thousands of clones, with about four fifths observed a single time. Sample: PBMCs. These receptors were collected from a woman aged 40 to 50 in good health and CMV-seronegative. Both conserved end residues are part of each CDR3. D genes are given only for firm matches. Clone size is given for some rows only: seen once, a few or many times, or a class if the clone is expanded.

V	J	D	size	CDR3	DNA
TRBV30	TRBJ2-3	.	.	CAWSLRGARGTQYF	TGTGCCTGGAGTCTCCGGGGGGCGCGGGGTACGCAGTATTTT
TRBV5-4	TRBJ2-5	.	once	CASSSPPVGGGETQYF	TGTGCCAGCAGCTCGCCCCCCGTGGGGGGAGGAGAGACCCAGTACTTC
TRBV7-2	TRBJ1-5	.	.	CASSTMTNQPQHF	TGTGCCAGCAGCACCATGACTAATCAGCCCCAGCATTTT
TRBV4-3	TRBJ2-6	.	.	CASSQVLRSGANVLTF	TGCGCCAGCAGCCAAGTGTTGCGCTCTGGGGCCAACGTCCTGACTTTC
TRBV7-2	TRBJ2-7	TRBD2	few	CASSLSGLAYEQYF	TGTGCCAGCAGCTTATCGGGACTAGCCTACGAGCAGTACTTC
TRBV5-1	TRBJ1-2	TRBD1	.	CASSSGTGTYGYTF	TGCGCCAGCAGCTCTGGGACAGGGACCTATGGCTACACCTTC
TRBV11-2	TRBJ2-2	TRBD2	.	CASTTVGASGAGELFF	TGTGCCAGCACCACCGTAGGGGCTAGCGGGGCCGGGGAGCTGTTTTTT
TRBV19	TRBJ1-2	.	.	CAIGSGDFNYGYTF	TGTGCCATCGGTTCGGGTGATTTCAACTATGGCTACACCTTC
TRBV4-2	TRBJ2-1	TRBD2	.	CASSLRIAGGYNEQFF	TGTGCCAGCAGCCTAAGAATAGCGGGGGGTTACAATGAGCAGTTCTTC
TRBV15	TRBJ1-5	.	.	CATSRERYQPQHF	TGTGCCACCAGCAGGGAGAGGTATCAGCCCCAGCATTTT
TRBV5-4	TRBJ2-5	.	.	CASRGRVGETQYF	TGTGCCAGCAGGGGGCGTGTGGGGGAGACCCAGTACTTC
TRBV19	TRBJ2-2	.	.	CASSFSENTGELFF	TGTGCCAGTAGTTTTAGCGAAAACACCGGGGAGCTGTTTTTT
TRBV10-3	TRBJ1-5	.	.	CAISESAGVGNQPQHF	TGTGCCATCAGTGAGTCCGCAGGGGTGGGCAATCAGCCCCAGCATTTT
TRBV11-2	TRBJ1-5	.	.	CASSPGNTQPQHF	TGTGCCAGCAGCCCAGGGAATACTCAGCCCCAGCATTTT
TRBV5-5	TRBJ1-6	TRBD1	once	CASSPDRVRSSPLHF	TGTGCCAGCAGCCCGGACAGGGTACGGAGCTCACCCCTCCACTTT
TRBV2	TRBJ1-4	TRBD1	.	CASREGALKLFF	TGTGCCAGCAGAGAGGGGGCTCTAAAACTGTTTTTT
TRBV7-2	TRBJ2-7	TRBD2	.	CASSPSGGSYEQYF	TGTGCCAGCAGCCCTTCGGGGGGATCCTACGAGCAGTACTTC
TRBV6-5	TRBJ2-5	.	.	CASSPGQMYQETQYF	TGTGCCAGCTCTCCTGGACAGATGTACCAAGAGACCCAGTACTTC
TRBV5-4	TRBJ2-7	TRBD1	few	CASRGDRGSLEQYF	TGTGCCAGCAGGGGGGACAGGGGCTCCCTCGAGCAGTACTTC
TRBV15	TRBJ2-1	TRBD2	.	CATSRYGLAGHNEQFF	TGTGCCACCAGCAGATATGGACTAGCGGGGCATAATGAGCAGTTCTTC
TRBV30	TRBJ1-5	TRBD1	.	CAWSQGQLWGQPQHF	TGTGCCTGGAGCCAGGGACAGCTCTGGGGTCAGCCCCAGCATTTT
TRBV9	TRBJ2-5	TRBD1	.	CASSVSGTGQETQYF	TGTGCCAGCAGCGTATCCGGGACAGGTCAAGAGACCCAGTACTTC
TRBV19	TRBJ1-1	.	.	CASILRGGGNTEAFF	TGTGCCAGTATCCTGAGGGGAGGTGGGAACACTGAAGCTTTCTTT
TRBV30	TRBJ1-2	.	.	CAWSVTHGYTF	TGTGCCTGGAGTGTAACTCATGGCTACACCTTC
TRBV27	TRBJ1-6	TRBD1	once	CASSWQPAQGGSPLHF	TGTGCCAGCAGCTGGCAACCTGCACAGGGGGGATCACCCCTCCACTTT
TRBV7-3	TRBJ1-2	.	.	CASSSQGGEGYTF	TGTGCCAGCAGTTCCCAAGGGGGGGAAGGCTACACCTTC
TRBV19	TRBJ1-4	.	.	CASSIYEKLFF	TGTGCCAGTAGTATCTACGAAAAACTGTTTTTT
TRBV9	TRBJ1-3	.	.	CASSVEAGRSGNTIYF	TGTGCCAGCAGCGTAGAAGCAGGGCGCTCTGGAAACACCATATATTTT
TRBV5-4	TRBJ2-7	TRBD2	many	CASSLALRGTYEQYF	TGTGCCAGCAGCTTGGCCCTGCGGGGGACCTACGAGCAGTACTTC
TRBV9	TRBJ1-5	.	.	CASSASGGSNQPQHF	TGTGCCAGCAGCGCAAGCGGGGGGAGCAATCAGCCCCAGCATTTT
TRBV7-8	TRBJ2-7	.	few	CASSFSGLAEQYF	TGTGCCAGCAGCTTCTCGGGGTTGGCCGAGCAGTACTTC
TRBV2	TRBJ2-2	.	.	CASSEIVGGVDNTGELFF	TGTGCCAGCAGTGAAATTGTTGGAGGGGTAGATAACACCGGGGAGCTGTTTTTT
TRBV5-1	TRBJ1-6	.	.	CASSLDSYSPLHF	TGCGCCAGCAGCCTGGACAGTTATTCACCCCTCCACTTT
TRBV5-8	TRBJ1-2	.	.	CASSSKTGSTYGYTF	TGTGCCAGCAGCTCGAAGACAGGATCCACTTATGGCTACACCTTC
TRBV18	TRBJ1-5	TRBD1	.	CASSEGQGAVYSNQPQHF	TGTGCCAGCTCAGAGGGGCAGGGGGCGGTTTATAGCAATCAGCCCCAGCATTTT
TRBV29-1	TRBJ2-7	TRBD1	.	CSVGTGDGSYEQYF	TGCAGCGTGGGGACAGGGGACGGGTCCTACGAGCAGTACTTC
TRBV29-1	TRBJ2-7	.	.	CSVLDRTRNEQYF	TGCAGCGTCTTAGACAGGACAAGGAACGAGCAGTACTTC
TRBV7-9	TRBJ2-7	TRBD1	.	CASSGRQGSSYEQYF	TGTGCCAGCAGCGGTCGACAGGGTAGCTCCTACGAGCAGTACTTC
TRBV5-4	TRBJ2-3	TRBD1	once	CASSRDSRTDTQYF	TGTGCCAGCAGCAGGGACAGCAGAACAGATACGCAGTATTTT
TRBV6-1	TRBJ1-3	.	.	CASSAGQGTIYF	TGTGCCAGCAGTGCCGGACAAGGCACCATATATTTT
TRBV6-5	TRBJ1-4	TRBD1	.	CASSQQGAGEKLFF	TGTGCCAGCAGCCAACAGGGGGCTGGGGAAAAACTGTTTTTT
TRBV29-1	TRBJ2-2	.	.	CSTRVAGKLFF	TGCAGCACGAGAGTAGCCGGGAAGCTGTTTTTT
TRBV13	TRBJ2-7	.	.	CASSLAQGTSYEQYF	TGTGCCAGCAGCTTAGCGCAGGGAACCTCCTACGAGCAGTACTTC
TRBV6-5	TRBJ2-7	TRBD1	.	CASSSSGTGRYEQYF	TGTGCCAGCAGTTCCTCCGGGACAGGGCGCTACGAGCAGTACTTC
TRBV4-3	TRBJ1-1	.	.	CASSPRRGGGTEAFF	TGCGCCAGCAGCCCTAGGAGGGGGGGAGGCACTGAAGCTTTCTTT
TRBV18	TRBJ1-1	.	.	CASSPGAGTEAFF	TGTGCCAGCTCTCCCGGCGCGGGCACTGAAGCTTTCTTT
TRBV27	TRBJ1-2	TRBD1	.	CASRFRDRGHYGYTF	TGTGCCAGCAGATTCCGGGACAGGGGCCACTATGGCTACACCTTC
TRBV29-1	TRBJ1-1	TRBD1	.	CSVARGRGNTEAFF	TGCAGCGTCGCCAGGGGGCGTGGGAACACTGAAGCTTTCTTT
TRBV30	TRBJ2-2	.	few	CAWSVRVGELFF	TGTGCCTGGAGTGTACGGGTAGGGGAGCTGTTTTTT
TRBV7-2	TRBJ1-5	.	.	CASSLTITGPNQPQHF	TGTGCCAGCAGCCTGACAATCACAGGGCCCAATCAGCCCCAGCATTTT
TRBV9	TRBJ1-4	.	few	CASSARDNYEKLFF	TGTGCCAGCAGCGCCAGGGACAACTACGAAAAACTGTTTTTT
TRBV28	TRBJ1-1	.	.	CASSWGRNTEAFF	TGTGCCAGCAGTTGGGGCAGGAACACTGAAGCTTTCTTT
TRBV19	TRBJ2-7	.	.	CASRRVGGLDEQYF	TGTGCCAGTAGGAGAGTGGGGGGGCTGGACGAGCAGTACTTC
TRBV18	TRBJ1-5	.	.	CASSLSGNSNQPQHF	TGTGCCAGCTCACTCTCGGGGAATAGCAATCAGCCCCAGCATTTT
TRBV4-1	TRBJ1-1	TRBD1	.	CASSQKDRVYTEAFF	TGCGCCAGCAGCCAAAAAGACAGGGTTTACACTGAAGCTTTCTTT
TRBV7-9	TRBJ1-1	TRBD1	.	CSSSRDRDEAFF	TGTTCCAGCAGCCGGGACAGGGATGAAGCTTTCTTT
TRBV28	TRBJ2-5	.	.	CASTHGPKETQYF	TGTGCCAGCACCCATGGGCCAAAAGAGACCCAGTACTTC
TRBV5-1	TRBJ2-1	.	.	CASSPWTRVRRDNEQFF	TGCGCCAGCAGCCCATGGACTCGAGTTAGACGCGACAATGAGCAGTTCTTC
TRBV6-4	TRBJ2-2	.	.	CASSGGPGTGELFF	TGTGCCAGCAGTGGGGGCCCTGGGACCGGGGAGCTGTTTTTT
TRBV6-5	TRBJ1-6	.	.	CASSGSVRSPLHF	TGTGCCAGCAGTGGCAGTGTACGCTCACCCCTCCACTTT